This T cell receptor (beta chain) was identified in a study of T cell clonality in common variable immunodeficiency. General observations from the study: Links between repertoire features and CVID complications were heterogeneity-limited. Common variable immunodeficiency TCR beta sequences reportedly had fewer deletions and N-nucleotide insertions.

CVID subjects were neither ill nor on immunomodulatory or immunosuppressive medication at sampling. Regarding this clone: Antigen: not known. The CDR3 is cut off 3 residues early in the read; its end comes from the germline J gene.

Assay: immunoSEQ multiplex PCR; the TCRdb copy retains only in-frame clones and omits some. The sample is made up of about 34,000 clones, none counted only once. The germline gives CDR1 SGHTA, CDR2 FQGTGA. The CDR3 extends over 13 amino acids. Deletions cut 5 bases from V and 7 bases from J, with 12 bases between. This TCR derives from a human donor with common variable immunodeficiency. The chain uses TRBV7-3 and TRBJ1-5; D is unresolved. Sequencing was carried out using peripheral blood mononuclear cells. The sequenced CDR3 bases are TGTGCCAGCAGCCTAGGGCGGGAGCAGCCC. It is translated as CASSLGREQP. The full CDR3 sequence reads CASSLGREQPQHF. Using reference TRBV7-3 and TRBJ1-5 for the parts outside the CDR3, the full variable domain is GAGVSQTPSNKVTEKGKYVELRCDPISGHTALYWYRQSLGQGPEFLIYFQGTGAADDSGLPNDRFFAVRPEGSVSTLKIQRTERGDSAVYLCASSLGREQPQHFGDGTRLSIL.